These 20 T cell receptor beta chains came from one sample sequenced in a study of T-cell reconstitution after alpha-beta-depleted transplantation in children. A library of TCRbeta sequences, prepared with unique molecular identifiers, was generated. From the PCR reads, TCRdb called clonotypes with MiXCR, one entry per CDR3 protein. This sample carries 300,000 to 350,000 distinct CDR3 sequences, approximately 23% of them seen once, and the ten largest clones take roughly 9.8%. The material sequenced was PBMCs, mostly from graft donor cells, taken 180 days after TCRalphabeta/CD19-depleted stem cell transplant. These receptors were obtained from a male patient younger than 18 who had a stem cell transplant for acute lymphoblastic leukemia, so the T cells may come from the graft donor.

This sequence joins TRBV5-1 and TRBJ2-3, with D possibly TRBD1 on 6 matching bases. The CDR3 has 16 amino acids. Germline V gene sequence: CDR1 SGHRS, CDR2 YFSETQ. Between the trimmed V and J ends, which lost 2 bases and 0 bases, there was a span of 13 bases. In nucleotides, the CDR3 is TGCGCCAGCAGCTTACAGGGATCCACTAGCACAGATACGCAGTATTTT. This sequence encodes CASSLQGSTSTDTQYF.

The V call is TRBV7-4, the J call TRBJ2-1; a weak D match, TRBD2 (6 bases). CDR1 is SGHVT, CDR2 SQSDAQ, per germline. The CDR3 is made up of 16 amino acids. V lost 0 bases, J lost 4 bases, and 13 bases lay in between. The CDR3 bases are TGTGCCAGCAGCTTAGCTCTCGGACTACCTTACAATGAGCAGTTCTTC. Amino acid sequence: CASSLALGLPYNEQFF.

This clonotype showed up just a few times. J is TRBJ2-2 and V is TRBV5-1; D possibly corresponds to TRBD2 (7 bases). V was shortened by 0 bases and J by 5 bases, with 14 bases between the two germline ends. This CDR3 region has 16 residues. Germline lookup yields CDR1 SGHRS and CDR2 YFSETQ. CDR3 amino acids: CASSLAGGRGTGELFF. CDR3 in DNA: TGCGCCAGCAGCTTGGCCGGGGGGCGAGGTACCGGGGAGCTGTTTTTT.

The rearrangement uses TRBV7-8 and TRBJ2-7; TRBD1 matches at 10 bases. CDR3 size: 12 residues. Germline CDR1 SGHVS, CDR2 FQNEAQ. The V gene end was trimmed by 11 bases and the J gene end by 3 bases; junction bases not matched to a gene: 4. CDR3 DNA: TGTGCCGGCCGGGACAGGGGCTACGAGCAGTACTTC. Translation gives CAGRDRGYEQYF. The complete variable domain, with remaining parts taken from reference TRBV7-8 and TRBJ2-7, reads GAGVSQSPRYKVAKRGQDVALRCDPISGHVSLFWYQQALGQGPEFLTYFQNEAQLDKSGLPSDRFFAERPEGSVSTLKIQRTQQEDSAVYLCAGRDRGYEQYFGPGTRLTVT.

J is TRBJ2-3 and V is TRBV29-1; 10 bases are shared with TRBD2. CDR1 is SQVTM and CDR2 is ANQGSEA in the germline V gene. V lost 7 bases and J lost 2; bases outside the gene matches: 6. The length of the CDR3 is 14 residues. For the CDR3, the DNA is TGCAGCGGGACTAGCGGTACCTACACAGATACGCAGTATTTT. This sequence encodes CSGTSGTYTDTQYF.

This clonotype was detected only a few times. V gene TRBV7-9 combines with J gene TRBJ1-1; D is possibly TRBD1 (5 bases). V lost 5 bases and J lost 3, with 19 bases in between. The CDR3 runs 16 residues. Germline assignment: CDR1 SEHNR and CDR2 FQNEAQ (reference sequence). The CDR3, as DNA: TGTGCCAGCAGCGAGGGAGGAGGGGCATCGGACACTGAAGCTTTCTTT. It specifies CASSEGGGASDTEAFF.

This rearrangement joins TRBV3-1 to TRBJ2-1; 9 positions agree with TRBD1. Losses at the gene ends were 0 bases for V and 10 bases for J; bases not matched to a gene: 16. CDR1 is LGHDT, CDR2 YNNKEL, per germline (reference sequence). CDR3 length equals 18 residues. The CDR3 region has the DNA TGTGCCAGCAGCCAAGATCAAAGGTTGGGACAGGGAGGTTCAGAGCAGTTCTTC. Residues: CASSQDQRLGQGGSEQFF.

The chain couples TRBV6-5 to TRBJ2-5; D unresolved. V gave up 2 bases and J gave up 2 bases, with 9 bases separating them. The CDR3 runs to 14 residues. Per the germline V gene, CDR1 is MNHEY and CDR2 is SVGAGI. Here the CDR3 DNA reads TGTGCCAGCAGTTACGGGAACCCTCAAGAGACCCAGTACTTC. Protein: CASSYGNPQETQYF.

The V call is TRBV7-2, the J call TRBJ2-5; D gene ambiguous. CDR1 is SGHTA, CDR2 FQGNSA, per germline. V was cut by 2 bases and J by 4 bases, with 17 bases left in between. The CDR3 totals 16 residues. CDR3 region: CASSLRLGPFRETQYF. The CDR3 bases are TGTGCCAGCAGCTTAAGGCTGGGCCCCTTCCGAGAGACCCAGTACTTC.

V gene TRBV6-1 combines with J gene TRBJ2-7; 8 positions agree with TRBD1. The germline V gene has CDR1 MNHNS and CDR2 SASEGT. This CDR3 spans 16 amino acids. Unmatched junction bases numbered 13, after V lost 6 bases and J lost 3 bases. The chain's CDR3 is CASSSLMTGVDYEQYF. CDR3 coding DNA: TGTGCCAGCAGCTCTCTGATGACAGGGGTAGACTACGAGCAGTACTTC.

A few counts support this clonotype. The chain is built from TRBV7-9 and TRBJ1-1, with D uncertain. The germline CDR1 and CDR2 sequences are SEHNR and FQNEAQ (reference sequence). The CDR3 is 14 residues long. Trimming pared 4 bases from V and 4 bases from J, leaving 13 bases between. The CDR3 nucleotides read TGTGCCAGCAGCTCTCACCGCAGGTCCACTGAAGCTTTCTTT. Amino acids: CASSSHRRSTEAFF.

The gene calls are TRBV11-1 and TRBJ2-7, with 9 nucleotides matching TRBD1. CDR3 length equals 18 residues. Germline CDR1 is SGHAT and CDR2 is FQDESV (reference sequence). J gave up 0 bases and V 1 base, and 10 bases lay outside the gene matches. In DNA form, the CDR3 reads TGTGCCAGCAGCTTAGTGGGACAGGGAATTTTGGGCTCCTACGAGCAGTACTTC. Translated, it gives CASSLVGQGILGSYEQYF. The whole variable domain, remainder taken from reference TRBV11-1 and TRBJ2-7, is EAEVAQSPRYKITEKSQAVAFWCDPISGHATLYWYRQILGQGPELLVQFQDESVVDDSQLPKDRFSAERLKGVDSTLKIQPAELGDSAMYLCASSLVGQGILGSYEQYFGPGTRLTVT.

A few counts support this clonotype. The V gene is TRBV28, the J gene TRBJ2-7, with 9 nucleotides matching TRBD1. V dropped 6 bases and J dropped 2; count of bases not matched to a gene: 8. The CDR3 has 15 amino acids. In germline, CDR1 is MDHEN, CDR2 SYDVKM. CDR3 nucleotides: TGTGCCAGCAGATTGACCCGACAGGGGGCCTACGAGCAGTACTTC. It is translated as CASRLTRQGAYEQYF. The full variable domain, rest sourced from reference TRBV28 and TRBJ2-7, is DVKVTQSSRYLVKRTGEKVFLECVQDMDHENMFWYRQDPGLGLRLIYFSYDVKMKEKGDIPEGYSVSREKKERFSLILESASTNQTSMYLCASRLTRQGAYEQYFGPGTRLTVT.

In this sample, this clonotype turned up a few times. CDR3: CASHVGQGKTGELFF. The CDR3 DNA is TGCGCCAGCCACGTGGGGCAGGGGAAGACCGGGGAGCTGTTTTTT. V is TRBV4-1 and J is TRBJ2-2; D perhaps matches TRBD1 (6 bases). The V and J ends lost 8 bases and 5 bases respectively, with 18 bases between them. Germline V CDR1 and CDR2: MGHRA, YSYEKL. The CDR3 is made up of 15 amino acids.

This clonotype was seen only a few times. The V call is TRBV27, the J call TRBJ2-1; TRBD2 matches 15 bases. The V segment lost 5 bases and the J segment 11 bases; nucleotides outside the gene matches: 10. Looked up from germline, CDR1 is MNHEY and CDR2 is SMNVEV (reference sequence). The CDR3 length is 16 residues. The CDR3 loop is CASSPLRGTSGRKQFF. The CDR3 nucleotides read TGTGCCAGCAGTCCACTAAGGGGGACTAGCGGGAGGAAGCAGTTCTTC.

The chain carries TRBV7-6 and TRBJ2-1; TRBD2 might be the D (5 bases). Trimming removed 0 bases at V and 8 bases at J, with 14 bases between. The CDR3 consists of 15 residues. Germline V CDR1 and CDR2: SGHVS, FNYEAQ. CDR3 amino acids: CASSLARRVSDEQFF. The CDR3 DNA reads TGTGCCAGCAGCTTAGCGAGAAGGGTTAGCGATGAGCAGTTCTTC. Combining the CDR3 with reference TRBV7-6 and TRBJ2-1 gives the whole variable domain GAGVSQSPRYKVTKRGQDVALRCDPISGHVSLYWYRQALGQGPEFLTYFNYEAQQDKSGLPNDRFSAERPEGSISTLTIQRTEQRDSAMYRCASSLARRVSDEQFFGPGTRLTVL.

This clonotype was counted only a few times. CDR3 DNA: TGCAGTGCCCGCCCACTGATGAACACTGAAGCTTTCTTT. This codes for CSARPLMNTEAFF. The rearrangement joins TRBV20-1 to TRBJ1-1, with unresolved D. V lost 6 bases and J lost 0, with 11 bases in between. This CDR3 has 13 amino acids. Germline CDR1 DFQATT, CDR2 SNEGSKA (reference sequence).

In DNA form, the CDR3 reads TGTGCCAGCAGTTTAGCCACTAGCGGGAGAATCTACGAGCAGTACTTC. It is translated as CASSLATSGRIYEQYF. This chain links TRBV12-3 or TRBV12-4 with TRBJ2-7; TRBD2 aligns across 11 bases. This CDR3 is built from 16 residues. V was clipped by 0 bases and J by 3 bases; unmatched bases: 4.

A note on this clonotype: Just one base apart from a much larger clone, this may be a read error. The chain recombines TRBV20-1 with TRBJ1-5; D is uncertain. Germline V gives CDR1 DFQATT, CDR2 SNEGSKA (reference sequence). This CDR3 spans 12 amino acids. The CDR3 DNA sequence: TGCAGTGCTAGGCTTGGCAGCCAGCCCCAGCCTTTT. Its protein is CSARLGSQPQPF.

V and J are TRBV24-1 and TRBJ2-1; maybe TRBD2 (5 bases). From germline, CDR1 is KGHDR and CDR2 SFDVKD. CDR3 length equals 12 residues. V lost 2 bases and J 13 bases, leaving 11 bases between the germline ends. CDR3 DNA: TGTGCCACCAGTGATTGGACTGCCCCCCAGTTCTTC. Translating it yields CATSDWTAPQFF.